The rows below give T cell receptor beta chains drawn from one sample of a study of T cell changes during pregnancy in multiple sclerosis. The method was immunoSEQ multiplex PCR; TCRdb's version includes in-frame clones alone and lacks a portion of them. The table lists fewer than 140,000 clones, about 90% of them singletons. Source: peripheral blood, taken before pregnancy. These receptors were obtained from a female donor with multiple sclerosis, enrolled in a pregnancy study. The CDR3 runs from the conserved cysteine through the conserved F or W. A D gene is named only where the DNA matches it firmly. The size entry is marked missing in some rows and otherwise reads once, few, many or a size class.

v_call	d_call	clone_size	j_call	cdr3_aa	cdr3_nt
TRBV6-1	TRBD2	.	TRBJ2-7	CASSDAFSGRAAYEQYF	TGTGCCAGCAGTGACGCCTTCTCAGGGAGGGCAGCCTACGAGCAGTACTTC
TRBV6-1	.	few	TRBJ1-5	CASSVTENQPQHF	TGTGCCAGCAGTGTTACAGAGAATCAGCCCCAGCATTTT
TRBV7-9	TRBD1	.	TRBJ2-3	CASSLGQAGTDTQYF	TGTGCCAGCAGCCTCGGACAGGCCGGCACAGATACGCAGTATTTT
TRBV28	TRBD1	once	TRBJ1-6	CASSQLGTGGYSPLHF	TGTGCCAGCAGCCAGCTAGGGACAGGGGGGTATTCACCCCTCCACTTT
TRBV27	.	.	TRBJ2-1	CASSPLGEGDKDNEQFF	TGTGCCAGCAGTCCCCTCGGTGAAGGGGACAAGGACAATGAGCAGTTCTTC
TRBV11-3	TRBD2	.	TRBJ2-1	CASSLWGGDNEQFF	TGTGCCAGCAGCTTATGGGGGGGAGACAATGAGCAGTTCTTC
TRBV11-3	.	.	TRBJ1-4	CASSLFSGNEKLFF	TGTGCCAGCAGCTTATTTTCAGGGAATGAAAAACTGTTTTTT
TRBV19	.	.	TRBJ1-1	CASSFGRSDSAEAFF	TGTGCCAGTAGTTTTGGCCGCTCGGACAGTGCGGAAGCTTTCTTT
TRBV11-2	.	.	TRBJ2-1	CASSLAGAGNEQFF	TGTGCCAGCAGCTTAGCAGGAGCGGGCAATGAGCAGTTCTTC
TRBV28	TRBD2	.	TRBJ2-1	CAIEGLAGINEQFF	TGTGCCATCGAAGGACTAGCGGGAATAAATGAGCAGTTCTTC
TRBV12-5	.	.	TRBJ1-3	CASGLVLGGLSGNTIYF	TGTGCTAGTGGTTTGGTACTCGGGGGTCTATCTGGAAACACCATATATTTT
TRBV6-1	TRBD1	.	TRBJ1-2	CASRTGNGYLRGYTF	TGTGCCAGCAGGACAGGGAATGGGTACCTTCGTGGCTACACCTTC
TRBV30	TRBD1	.	TRBJ1-5	CAWSGQGQPQHF	TGTGCCTGGAGTGGACAGGGTCAGCCCCAGCATTTT
TRBV10-3	TRBD1	.	TRBJ1-4	CAIRPGQGNEKLFF	TGTGCCATCAGACCTGGACAGGGGAATGAAAAACTGTTTTTT
TRBV2	.	.	TRBJ1-4	CASSVRGGTNEKLFF	TGTGCCAGCAGTGTGCGGGGGGGAACTAATGAAAAACTGTTTTTT
TRBV19	.	.	TRBJ2-1	CASSTDGSSYNEQFF	TGTGCCAGTAGTACAGACGGGAGCTCCTACAATGAGCAGTTCTTC
TRBV9	.	.	TRBJ2-5	CASSVATGYDETQYF	TGTGCCAGCAGCGTAGCTACGGGGTATGACGAGACCCAGTACTTC
TRBV30	.	.	TRBJ1-5	CAWSVRGFQPQHF	TGTGCCTGGAGTGTTAGGGGGTTTCAGCCCCAGCATTTT
TRBV28	TRBD1	.	TRBJ1-2	CASSTNRGSYGYTF	TGTGCCAGCAGTACAAACAGGGGCAGCTATGGCTACACCTTC
TRBV7-9	.	.	TRBJ2-7	CASSLPRGSPYEQYF	TGTGCCAGCAGCTTACCTCGGGGATCCCCCTACGAGCAGTACTTC
TRBV7-3	TRBD2	.	TRBJ2-5	CASSPSGGLQETQYF	TGTGCCAGCAGCCCTAGCGGGGGACTTCAAGAAACCCAGTACTTC
TRBV11-3	TRBD1	.	TRBJ2-7	CASSPPGQGFHEQYF	TGTGCCAGCAGCCCCCCGGGACAGGGTTTCCACGAGCAGTACTTC
TRBV11-3	.	once	TRBJ2-1	CASSFGIEAEQFF	TGTGCCAGCAGCTTTGGTATAGAGGCAGAGCAGTTCTTC
TRBV5-1	.	.	TRBJ2-1	CASSLGQAGARYNEQFF	TGCGCCAGCAGCTTGGGACAGGCGGGGGCTAGGTACAATGAGCAGTTCTTC
TRBV5-1	TRBD1	.	TRBJ2-7	CASSWGTGFSGSYEQYF	TGCGCCAGCAGCTGGGGGACAGGGTTTTCGGGGTCCTACGAGCAGTACTTC
TRBV4-3	TRBD1	.	TRBJ1-2	CASSTTGLEDGYTF	TGCGCCAGCAGCACGACAGGGTTGGAAGATGGCTACACCTTC
TRBV6-5	TRBD1	.	TRBJ2-7	CASSPSGQGAGEQYF	TGTGCCAGCAGTCCCTCCGGGCAGGGGGCGGGTGAGCAGTACTTC
TRBV7-9	TRBD2	once	TRBJ2-7	CASSRTSGIRYEQYF	TGTGCCAGCAGTCGGACTAGCGGGATCAGATACGAGCAGTACTTC
TRBV21-1	.	.	TRBJ2-6	CASSKKGQGSSGANVLTF	TGTGCCAGCAGCAAAAAGGGTCAGGGCTCCTCTGGGGCCAACGTCCTGACTTTC
TRBV15	TRBD2	.	TRBJ2-5	CATSTSLAGSKETQYF	TGTGCCACCAGCACTAGTCTAGCGGGCTCCAAAGAGACCCAGTACTTC
TRBV11-2	.	once	TRBJ1-2	CASSPGAGSYTF	TGTGCCAGCAGCCCTGGCGCAGGGAGCTACACCTTC
TRBV28	.	once	TRBJ2-2	CASSFLSGDTGELFF	TGTGCCAGCAGTTTCCTCTCAGGGGACACCGGGGAGCTGTTTTTT